This entry features one T cell receptor (beta chain) sequence. Its recognized antigen is unknown. Nothing much larger sits one base from this clone, and base qualities are not available. CDR1 is given as SGHRS and CDR2 as YFSETQ, both from the germline V gene. The CDR3 starts with the cysteine, ends with the phenylalanine, and has 14 residues. Only the CDR3 DNA stays, 42 bases, in frame from base 1. V is shortened by 0 bases, J by 5 bases, and the region joining them spans 12 bases. These data originate in a study of ipilimumab plus nivolumab after autologous stem cell transplantation (dated by TCRdb to the early 2020s). Concerning the study at large: A median of 5 ipilimumab doses and roughly eight nivolumab doses was received by trial patients. The intent-to-treat population of the trial was made up of some 36 patients. The DLBCL cohort included primary refractory and relapsed disease, with 18-month progression-free survival of about 86% and 29% respectively. The trial enrolled patients with high-risk diffuse large B cell lymphoma, mature T cell lymphoma, or multiple myeloma undergoing autologous transplant. Beyond this particular receptor, the publication reports: The authors stated that profiles of the T cell receptor repertoire, regulatory T cell phenotype and gut microbiota provided a biologic rationale for studying this approach further. Combined checkpoint inhibition as post-transplant consolidation was concluded by the authors to appear tolerable.

Checkpoint therapy began 14 to 28 days after autologous transplant, with ipilimumab given at 1 mg/kg intravenously on day 1 of selected weeks. Nivolumab was given at 3 mg/kg intravenously on day 1 of weeks 1, 4, 7, 10, and every two weeks through week 26. This Phase Ib clinical trial tested ipilimumab plus nivolumab, a combined checkpoint inhibition, as consolidation after autologous stem cell transplantation. The protocol used for the library was the immunoSEQ multiplex PCR assay. The table comes from immuneACCESS by way of TCRdb, which keeps in-frame sequences with V and J called. Part of the clones is missing from these tables; in studies checked, under half for an unresolved V gene and the rest for unknown reasons. The sample table contains 9,000 to 15,000 clones; only one count was recorded for roughly two thirds of them. Of the sample, approximately 30% falls within the top ten clones.

Rearrangement joined TRBV5-1 to TRBJ2-7; the D gene is perhaps TRBD1, on 5 matching bases. The TCR comes from a male donor with diffuse large B-cell lymphoma. Sequenced here: PBMCs, sampled in a trial of ipilimumab plus nivolumab as post-transplant consolidation. The CDR3 sequence is CASSLAVRAHEQYF. The DNA sequence is given as TGCGCCAGCAGCTTGGCTGTCAGGGCGCACGAGCAGTACTTC. Where the CDR3 stops, the reference TRBV5-1 and TRBJ2-7 genes take over; the full variable domain is KAGVTQTPRYLIKTRGQQVTLSCSPISGHRSVSWYQQTPGQGLQFLFEYFSETQRNKGNFPGRFSGRQFSNSRSEMNVSTLELGDSALYLCASSLAVRAHEQYFGPGTRLTVT.